The next 30 T cell receptor beta chains were all read from a single sample in a study of shared clonotypes between healthy human individuals. Sequencing used immunoSEQ multiplex PCR; TCRdb keeps in-frame clones, though not all of them. The sample consists of over 2 million clones, 85% to 95% of them appearing once. The source material was naive CD4+ T cells sorted from blood. The subset here: CD45RA+ positively selected. These receptors all come from a man aged 18 to 30 in good health.

CDR3 loop: CASSPLGLNTEAFF. The CDR3 DNA sequence: TGTGCCAGCAGTCCCCTAGGGCTCAACACTGAAGCTTTCTTT. The chain is built from TRBV6-6 and TRBJ1-1, with D uncertain. The CDR3 is 14 residues long. Deletions cut 5 bases from V and 2 bases from J, with 12 bases between. Germline CDR1 is MNHNY and CDR2 is SVGAGI (reference sequence).

The chain combines TRBV6-1 with TRBJ1-1; D remains unclear. The CDR3 is 14 amino acids. CDR1 and CDR2 from the germline V gene are MNHNS and SASEGT. The V and J ends lost 10 bases and 1 base respectively, with 16 bases between them. The CDR3 DNA reads as TGTGCCACACGAAGGGCCCCTCGGAACACTGAAGCTTTCTTT. It translates to CATRRAPRNTEAFF.

The chain carries TRBV9 and TRBJ1-2; 8 bases map to TRBD1. Trimming removed 4 bases from V and 8 bases from J; junction bases left unmatched: 22. Per germline, CDR1 SGDLS and CDR2 YYNGEE. This CDR3 is 18 amino acids long. CDR3 sequence reads: CASSPPPGRGQWVGGYTF. CDR3 sequence (DNA): TGTGCCAGCAGCCCTCCCCCGGGCAGGGGGCAGTGGGTTGGGGGCTACACCTTC. Drawing the rest from reference TRBV9 and TRBJ1-2, the complete variable domain is DSGVTQTPKHLITATGQRVTLRCSPRSGDLSVYWYQQSLDQGLQFLIQYYNGEERAKGNILERFSAQQFPDLHSELNLSSLELGDSALYFCASSPPPGRGQWVGGYTFGSGTRLTVV.

This clone was found once. This chain connects TRBV7-8 to TRBJ2-5, with 11 bases identical to TRBD2. The CDR3 is 17 residues long. The V gene's germline CDR1 is SGHVS and CDR2 FQNEAQ. The junction had 9 bases not matched to a gene; V was cut back by 1 base and J by 5 bases. This CDR3 reads CASSLVLLAGGRETQYF. The CDR3 bases are TGTGCCAGCAGCTTAGTACTCCTAGCGGGAGGACGGGAGACCCAGTACTTC.

The chain uses TRBV18 and TRBJ2-7, with TRBD2 matching over 10 bases. The ends lost 3 bases at V and 3 bases at J; junction bases unmatched: 5. This CDR3 region has 15 residues. The germline CDR1 and CDR2 sequences are KGHSH and LQKENI. The CDR3 spells CASSPGTSESYEQYF. The CDR3 nucleotides are TGTGCCAGCTCACCCGGGACTAGCGAGAGCTACGAGCAGTACTTC.

This chain's CDR3 is CASSPAGTGGLVEKLFF. The DNA of the CDR3 is TGTGCCAGCAGCCCGGCCGGGACAGGGGGCCTCGTTGAAAAACTGTTTTTT. The rearrangement links TRBV27 to TRBJ1-4, with TRBD1 matching 12 bases. This CDR3 is built from 17 residues. V was clipped by 6 bases and J by 7 bases; unmatched bases: 12. Germline values: CDR1 MNHEY, CDR2 SMNVEV (reference sequence).

V gene TRBV18 combines with J gene TRBJ1-2, with 10 bases lining up with TRBD1. Trimming at V came to 4 bases and at J to 4 bases, leaving 6 bases not matched to a gene. The length of the CDR3 is 15 residues. CDR1 and CDR2 (germline): KGHSH, LQKENI. The CDR3 sequence: CASSLGTGEFYGYTF. The CDR3 nucleotides are TGTGCCAGCTCACTAGGGACAGGGGAATTCTATGGCTACACCTTC.

The chain has TRBV28 and TRBJ2-3, with TRBD2 matching 10 bases. From germline, CDR1 is MDHEN and CDR2 SYDVKM. This CDR3 has 19 amino acids. The J segment lost 2 bases and the V segment lost 3 bases, leaving 14 bases of the junction unmatched. The CDR3 is CASSFLAGDSRFITDTQYF. The CDR3 DNA reads as TGTGCCAGCAGTTTCCTAGCGGGGGACTCGAGATTTATCACAGATACGCAGTATTTT. The variable domain in full, completed from reference TRBV28 and TRBJ2-3, reads DVKVTQSSRYLVKRTGEKVFLECVQDMDHENMFWYRQDPGLGLRLIYFSYDVKMKEKGDIPEGYSVSREKKERFSLILESASTNQTSMYLCASSFLAGDSRFITDTQYFGPGTRLTVL.

The V gene is TRBV5-6, the J gene TRBJ2-2, with a possible D match to TRBD1 (6 bases). The CDR3 loop spans 16 amino acids. The germline gives CDR1 SGHDT, CDR2 YYEEEE. The V end was cut by 0 bases, the J end by 4 bases, with 13 bases between. The CDR3 DNA reads TGTGCCAGCAGCTTGGCCGGGGACACAATCACCGGGGAGCTGTTTTTT. It translates to CASSLAGDTITGELFF. The variable domain in full, completed from reference TRBV5-6 and TRBJ2-2, reads DAGVTQSPTHLIKTRGQQVTLRCSPKSGHDTVSWYQQALGQGPQFIFQYYEEEERQRGNFPDRFSGHQFPNYSSELNVNALLLGDSALYLCASSLAGDTITGELFFGEGSRLTVL.

The chain uses TRBV19 and TRBJ1-5; D may be TRBD1 (5 bases). This CDR3 region has 14 residues. Trimming shortened V by 1 base and J by 8 bases, and 12 bases separated the two germline ends. Germline CDR1 is LNHDA and CDR2 is SQIVND (reference sequence). The CDR3 DNA reads TGTGCCAGTAGTATAGTGGGACTTGCAGAGCCCCAGCATTTT. Residues: CASSIVGLAEPQHF.

The gene calls are TRBV5-1 and TRBJ1-1, with D unclear. The length of the CDR3 is 13 residues. Trimming removed 4 bases from V and 1 base from J, with 8 bases in between. Per the germline V gene, CDR1 is SGHRS and CDR2 is YFSETQ. This chain's CDR3 is CASSPAQNTEAFF. CDR3 nucleotide sequence: TGCGCCAGCAGCCCTGCCCAGAACACTGAAGCTTTCTTT. Based on the CDR3 plus reference TRBV5-1 and TRBJ1-1, the full variable domain is KAGVTQTPRYLIKTRGQQVTLSCSPISGHRSVSWYQQTPGQGLQFLFEYFSETQRNKGNFPGRFSGRQFSNSRSEMNVSTLELGDSALYLCASSPAQNTEAFFGQGTRLTVV.

This chain links TRBV10-3 with TRBJ1-2; TRBD1 aligns across 7 bases. The junction had 4 bases not matched to a gene; V was cut back by 6 bases and J by 0 bases. Germline CDR1 ENHRY, CDR2 SYGVKD. This CDR3 contains 14 residues. The chain's CDR3 is CAIRGTDPNYGYTF. The CDR3, as DNA: TGTGCCATCAGGGGGACAGATCCTAACTATGGCTACACCTTC.

The rearrangement uses TRBV18 and TRBJ2-7; TRBD1 aligns across 8 bases. The CDR3 loop spans 18 amino acids. CDR1 is KGHSH, CDR2 LQKENI, per germline. J gave up 6 bases and V 4 bases, and 20 bases lay outside the gene matches. The CDR3 here is CASSHLTGQGNFLAEQYF. The CDR3 coding sequence is TGTGCCAGCTCACACCTGACTGGACAGGGCAATTTCCTAGCCGAGCAGTACTTC.

The genes are TRBV30 and TRBJ2-7; 8 nucleotides line up with TRBD2. The J segment lost 5 bases and the V segment lost 4 bases, leaving 10 bases of the junction unmatched. CDR3 length: 14 residues. The germline V gene has CDR1 GTSNPN and CDR2 SVGIG (reference sequence). The chain's CDR3 is CAWNPGLEINEQYF. CDR3 in DNA: TGTGCCTGGAACCCGGGACTAGAAATTAACGAGCAGTACTTC.

V is TRBV30 and J is TRBJ2-3, with D perhaps matching TRBD2 (6 bases). In germline, CDR1 is GTSNPN, CDR2 SVGIG (reference sequence). Trimming took 2 bases from V and 2 from J, leaving 14 bases between them. This CDR3 contains 15 residues. CDR3 bases: TGTGCCTGGAGTCTAGGGGCGGGATCCACAGATACGCAGTATTTT. As protein: CAWSLGAGSTDTQYF.

V usage is TRBV5-1 and J usage is TRBJ2-1; 8 bases are a match to TRBD2. The CDR3 extends over 19 amino acids. With 4 bases clipped from V and 0 bases from J, the junction kept 15 bases outside the gene matches. The germline CDR1 and CDR2 sequences are SGHRS and YFSETQ. This CDR3 reads CASSPLNPSGRTSYNEQFF. In DNA form, the CDR3 reads TGCGCCAGCAGCCCACTAAATCCTAGCGGGCGAACCTCCTACAATGAGCAGTTCTTC.

This clone was seen just once. This sequence joins TRBV9 and TRBJ2-3; D is perhaps TRBD1 (6 bases). Looked up from germline, CDR1 is SGDLS and CDR2 is YYNGEE. The germline V and J ends were trimmed by 0 bases and 2 bases, with 22 bases remaining between them. CDR3 size: 19 residues. Here the CDR3 DNA reads TGTGCCAGCAGCGTAGGGTTACAGGCAGGGACACAGAACACAGATACGCAGTATTTT. Translation gives CASSVGLQAGTQNTDTQYF.

V and J are TRBV11-1 and TRBJ2-1; 9 bases map to TRBD1. Germline CDR1 is SGHAT and CDR2 is FQDESV (reference sequence). CDR3 length: 16 amino acids. With 5 bases clipped from V and 7 bases from J, the junction kept 12 bases outside the gene matches. CDR3 amino acids: CASSPSWTGDGNEQFF. In nucleotides, the CDR3 is TGTGCCAGCAGCCCGTCCTGGACAGGGGATGGGAATGAGCAGTTCTTC.

V gene TRBV5-1 combines with J gene TRBJ2-4; D possibly uses TRBD1 or TRBD2 (5 bases each). The V gene's germline CDR1 is SGHRS and CDR2 YFSETQ. V dropped 3 bases and J dropped 8 bases, with 15 bases sitting between them. This CDR3 is built from 14 residues. CDR3 DNA sequence: TGCGCCAGCAGCTCCCCCAACAGAGGGGACATTCAGTACTTC. This gives the protein CASSSPNRGDIQYF.

The chain carries TRBV14 and TRBJ2-1; no firm D call. The length of the CDR3 is 16 residues. Germline V gives CDR1 SGHDN, CDR2 FVKESK. V dropped 0 bases and J dropped 3 bases, with 12 bases sitting between them. The CDR3 reads CASSQDNGPGYNEQFF. CDR3 coding DNA: TGTGCCAGCAGCCAAGATAACGGGCCTGGCTACAATGAGCAGTTCTTC.

The J gene is TRBJ1-2, the V gene TRBV18, with no clear D. Trimming shortened V by 6 bases and J by 8 bases, and 16 bases separated the two germline ends. Germline lookup yields CDR1 KGHSH and CDR2 LQKENI. The CDR3 loop spans 13 amino acids. CDR3 sequence: CASSPSRETGYTF. The DNA for the CDR3 is TGTGCCAGCTCCCCGTCACGGGAAACAGGCTACACCTTC. The variable domain in full, completed from reference TRBV18 and TRBJ1-2, reads NAGVMQNPRHLVRRRGQEARLRCSPMKGHSHVYWYRQLPEEGLKFMVYLQKENIIDESGMPKERFSAEFPKEGPSILRIQQVVRGDSAAYFCASSPSRETGYTFGSGTRLTVV.

This chain connects TRBV7-2 to TRBJ2-2; D remains ambiguous. The CDR3 covers 13 residues. The V and J ends lost 7 bases and 2 bases respectively, with 8 bases between them. Germline loops: CDR1 SGHTA, CDR2 FQGNSA. CDR3 sequence: CASTRYNTGELFF. The CDR3 DNA reads as TGTGCCAGCACTCGGTACAACACCGGGGAGCTGTTTTTT.

The chain has TRBV5-1 and TRBJ2-7; D possibly corresponds to TRBD1 (6 bases). Germline V gives CDR1 SGHRS, CDR2 YFSETQ. The CDR3 has 13 residues. V lost 4 bases and J 0 bases, leaving 8 bases between the germline ends. The CDR3 region has the DNA TGCGCCAGCAGCCCGGACAGCTCCTACGAGCAGTACTTC. This sequence encodes CASSPDSSYEQYF. Filled out from reference TRBV5-1 and TRBJ2-7, the complete variable domain reads KAGVTQTPRYLIKTRGQQVTLSCSPISGHRSVSWYQQTPGQGLQFLFEYFSETQRNKGNFPGRFSGRQFSNSRSEMNVSTLELGDSALYLCASSPDSSYEQYFGPGTRLTVT.

The rearrangement links TRBV2 to TRBJ1-5, with D hard to call. This CDR3 spans 15 amino acids. V gave up 5 bases and J gave up 2 bases, with 13 bases separating them. CDR1 SNHLY and CDR2 FYNNEI come from the germline V gene. CDR3 loop: CASSKNDGRNQPQHF. The CDR3 nucleotides read TGTGCCAGCAGTAAAAATGACGGACGCAATCAGCCCCAGCATTTT.

CDR3 bases: TGTGCCAGCTCACCCCTACAGAACTACGAGCAGTACTTC. Its translation is CASSPLQNYEQYF. The rearrangement joins TRBV18 to TRBJ2-7; D not resolved. The CDR3 totals 13 residues. V lost 3 bases and J lost 3, with 9 bases in between. In germline, CDR1 is KGHSH, CDR2 LQKENI.

The rearrangement links TRBV9 to TRBJ2-3; 9 bases line up with TRBD1. J was trimmed by 4 bases and V by 1 base; bases with no gene match: 10. Germline V CDR1 and CDR2: SGDLS, YYNGEE. The CDR3 contains 17 residues. The DNA of the CDR3 is TGTGCCAGCAGCGTAAATGTCGGGGGACAGGGCCCAGATACGCAGTATTTT. It specifies CASSVNVGGQGPDTQYF.

The chain employs TRBV9 and TRBJ2-2, with 10 bases lining up with TRBD2. The CDR3 has 16 residues. The germline V gene has CDR1 SGDLS and CDR2 YYNGEE. Trimming cost V 6 bases and J 0 bases; bases outside gene matches: 5. CDR3 residues: CASTSSGRANTGELFF. CDR3 DNA: TGTGCCAGCACCTCTAGCGGGAGAGCGAACACCGGGGAGCTGTTTTTT.

This chain joins TRBV29-1 and TRBJ2-3, with TRBD1 matching over 8 bases. Germline CDR1 is SQVTM and CDR2 is ANQGSEA. The CDR3 is 14 amino acids. Losses at the gene ends were 7 bases for V and 9 bases for J; bases not matched to a gene: 15. DNA of the CDR3: TGCAGCGCTTACAGGGGGAGCCCAGGGAGCACGCAGTATTTT. This codes for CSAYRGSPGSTQYF.

This chain connects TRBV18 to TRBJ1-3, with 9 positions matching TRBD1. CDR1 KGHSH and CDR2 LQKENI come from the germline V gene. V dropped 3 bases and J dropped 0; count of bases not matched to a gene: 9. The CDR3 is 18 residues long. CDR3 coding DNA: TGTGCCAGCTCACCCTTTTTGGGACAGGGACTCTCTGGAAACACCATATATTTT. This translates into CASSPFLGQGLSGNTIYF. The full variable domain, completed using reference TRBV18 and TRBJ1-3, is NAGVMQNPRHLVRRRGQEARLRCSPMKGHSHVYWYRQLPEEGLKFMVYLQKENIIDESGMPKERFSAEFPKEGPSILRIQQVVRGDSAAYFCASSPFLGQGLSGNTIYFGEGSWLTVV.

The chain uses TRBV2 and TRBJ2-7; 7 nucleotides line up with TRBD1. The J segment lost 3 bases and the V segment lost 4 bases, leaving 6 bases of the junction unmatched. The CDR3 has 14 amino acids. Germline CDR1 SNHLY, CDR2 FYNNEI. The CDR3: CASSGQGNYYEQYF. CDR3 nucleotide sequence: TGTGCCAGCAGTGGACAGGGCAATTACTACGAGCAGTACTTC.